This T cell receptor (beta chain) appears in the sequencing data of a study of T cells in Graves' hyperthyroidism and ophthalmopathy. This clonotype was seen ten or more times. Amplification of TCR beta CDR3 regions used RNA as the template. The TCR CDR3 was amplified in a first-round RT-PCR using the HTBI primer set. TCRdb passed the multiplex PCR reads through MiXCR, listing each CDR3 protein once. Of some 440,000 distinct CDR3 sequences listed, 15% to 19% are singletons. The CDR3 totals 11 residues. Germline CDR1 SNHLY, CDR2 FYNNEI. The TCR sequence derives from a woman in her late teens or twenties with Graves' hyperthyroidism. V usage is TRBV2 and J usage is TRBJ1-2, with 7 bases aligning to TRBD1. Sequenced: blood. DNA of the CDR3: TGTGGCGGAGGGGGCGGGTATGGCTACACCTTC. Residues: CGGGGGYGYTF.